The clone carrying this TCR beta chain was observed many times. The antigen remains undetermined. The germline gene is not matched at one end of the junction; a read error may be the cause. The authors made cDNA by 5'RACE with 10-nucleotide random UMIs. From the 5' RACE reads, TCRdb called clonotypes with MiXCR, one entry per CDR3 protein. The sample yields tens of thousands of distinct CDR3 sequences, approximately 1.5% seen once. The data were obtained in a study of neurological immune-mediated disorders. Study findings and constraints: CDR3 amino acid sequences found in expanded clones were never shared across subjects, suggesting private repertoires in all groups.

The CDR3 covers 15 residues. CDR1 and CDR2 (germline): SGHTA, FQGNSA. The receptor was derived from a woman aged 25 to 39 with multiple sclerosis. The chain joins TRBV7-2 to TRBJ2-1; D is unresolved. Sequencing used PBMCs. CDR3 in amino acids: CASNLAPGNGNEQFF. The CDR3 bases are TGTGCCAGCAACTTAGCCCCTGGAAATGGCAATGAGCAGTTCTTC.